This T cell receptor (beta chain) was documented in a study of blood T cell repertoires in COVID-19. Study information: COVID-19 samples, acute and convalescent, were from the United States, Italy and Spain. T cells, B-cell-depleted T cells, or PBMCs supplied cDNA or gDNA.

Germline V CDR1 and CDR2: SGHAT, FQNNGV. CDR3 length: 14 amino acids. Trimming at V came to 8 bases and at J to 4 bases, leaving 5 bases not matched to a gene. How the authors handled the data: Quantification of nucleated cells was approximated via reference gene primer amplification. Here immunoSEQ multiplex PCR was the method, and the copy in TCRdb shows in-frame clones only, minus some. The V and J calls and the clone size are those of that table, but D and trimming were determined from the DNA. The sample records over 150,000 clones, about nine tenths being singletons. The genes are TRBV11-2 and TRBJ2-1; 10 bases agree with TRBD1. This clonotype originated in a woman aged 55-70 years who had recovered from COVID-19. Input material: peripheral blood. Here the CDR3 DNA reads TGTGCCAGCGCCCGGGACAGGGGTTACAATGAGCAGTTCTTC. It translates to CASARDRGYNEQFF. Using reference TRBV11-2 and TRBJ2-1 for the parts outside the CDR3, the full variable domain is EAGVAQSPRYKIIEKRQSVAFWCNPISGHATLYWYQQILGQGPKLLIQFQNNGVVDDSQLPKDRFSAERLKGVDSTLKIQPAKLEDSAVYLCASARDRGYNEQFFGPGTRLTVL.